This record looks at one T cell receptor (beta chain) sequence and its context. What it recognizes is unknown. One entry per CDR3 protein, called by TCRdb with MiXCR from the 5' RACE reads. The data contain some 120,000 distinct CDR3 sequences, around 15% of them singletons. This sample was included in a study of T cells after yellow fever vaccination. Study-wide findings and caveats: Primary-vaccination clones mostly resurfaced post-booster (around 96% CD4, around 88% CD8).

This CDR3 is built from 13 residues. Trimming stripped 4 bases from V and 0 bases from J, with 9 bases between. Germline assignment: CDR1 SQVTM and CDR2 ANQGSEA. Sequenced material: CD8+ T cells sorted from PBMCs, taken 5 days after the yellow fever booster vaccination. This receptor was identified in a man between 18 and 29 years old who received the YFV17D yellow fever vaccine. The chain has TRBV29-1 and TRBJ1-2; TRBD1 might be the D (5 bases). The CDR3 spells CSVVTATNYGYTF. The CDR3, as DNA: TGCAGCGTTGTGACAGCCACTAACTATGGCTACACCTTC.